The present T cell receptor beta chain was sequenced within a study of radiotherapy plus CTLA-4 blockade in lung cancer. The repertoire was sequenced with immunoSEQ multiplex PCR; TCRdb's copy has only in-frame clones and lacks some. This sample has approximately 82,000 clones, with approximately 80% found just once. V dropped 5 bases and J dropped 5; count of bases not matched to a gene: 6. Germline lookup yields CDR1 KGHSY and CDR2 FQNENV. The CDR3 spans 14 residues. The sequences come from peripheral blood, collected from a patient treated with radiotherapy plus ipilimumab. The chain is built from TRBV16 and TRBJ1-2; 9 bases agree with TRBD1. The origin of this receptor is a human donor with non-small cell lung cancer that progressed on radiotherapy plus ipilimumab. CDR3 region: CASSTGGQGYGYTF. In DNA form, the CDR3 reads TGTGCCAGCAGCACAGGCGGACAGGGGTATGGCTACACCTTC.